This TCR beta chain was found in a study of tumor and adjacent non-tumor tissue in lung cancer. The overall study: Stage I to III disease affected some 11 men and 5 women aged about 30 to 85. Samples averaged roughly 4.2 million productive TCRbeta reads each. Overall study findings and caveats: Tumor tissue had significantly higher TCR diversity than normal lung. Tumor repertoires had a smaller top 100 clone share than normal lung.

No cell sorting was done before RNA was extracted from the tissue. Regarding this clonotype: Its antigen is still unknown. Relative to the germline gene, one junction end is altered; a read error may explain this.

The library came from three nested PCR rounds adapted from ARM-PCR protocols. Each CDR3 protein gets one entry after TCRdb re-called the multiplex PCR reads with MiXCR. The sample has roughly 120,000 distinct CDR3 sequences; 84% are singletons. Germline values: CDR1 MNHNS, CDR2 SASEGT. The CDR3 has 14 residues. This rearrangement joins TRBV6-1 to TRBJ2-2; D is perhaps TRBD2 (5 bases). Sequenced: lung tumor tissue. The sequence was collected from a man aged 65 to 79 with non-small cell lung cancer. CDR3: CANNVLMGTGELFF. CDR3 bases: TGTGCCAACAATGTATTGATGGGCACCGGGGAACTGTTTTTT.